The rows below give T cell receptor beta chains drawn from one sample of a study of blood T cells in healthy people across ages. TCRdb itself ran the 5' RACE reads through MiXCR, one entry per CDR3 protein. The table shows fewer than 2,000,000 distinct CDR3 sequences, with about 31% occurring only once. The source material was blood. The receptors were gathered from a woman in her twenties or thirties in good health. Each CDR3 is given with its conserved first and last residue. The D gene is left open where the match is weak. Clone size is given for some rows only: seen once, a few or many times, or a class if the clone is expanded.

d_gene: -
abundance: few
len: 15
j_gene: TRBJ2-1
v_gene: TRBV7-3
CDR3nt: TGTGCCAGCAGCGGAGGGGGGAGCGCGGATCATGAGCAGTTCTTC
CDR3aa: CASSGGGSADHEQFF

d_gene: -
abundance: -
len: 16
j_gene: TRBJ1-5
v_gene: TRBV4-2
CDR3nt: TGTGCCAGCAGCCAAGGATACAGGGAAAGCAATCAGCCCCAGCATTTT
CDR3aa: CASSQGYRESNQPQHF

d_gene: -
abundance: many
len: 13
j_gene: TRBJ1-2
v_gene: TRBV4-1
CDR3nt: TGCGCCAGCAGCCCTGTCCTCCGAGATGGCTACACCTTC
CDR3aa: CASSPVLRDGYTF

d_gene: TRBD2
abundance: -
len: 16
j_gene: TRBJ2-5
v_gene: TRBV7-9
CDR3nt: TGTGCCAGCAGCTTAGGGGGACTAGCCACTCAAGAGGCCCAGTACTTC
CDR3aa: CASSLGGLATQEAQYF

d_gene: -
abundance: few
len: 14
j_gene: TRBJ1-1
v_gene: TRBV7-9
CDR3nt: TGTGCCAGCAGCACCGGGATTGCGAACACTGAAGCTTTCTTT
CDR3aa: CASSTGIANTEAFF

d_gene: -
abundance: -
len: 15
j_gene: TRBJ1-5
v_gene: TRBV4-1
CDR3nt: TGCGCCAGCAGCGCGACCCCGGGAGGGGATCAGCCCCAGCATTTT
CDR3aa: CASSATPGGDQPQHF

d_gene: TRBD1
abundance: -
len: 16
j_gene: TRBJ1-6
v_gene: TRBV9
CDR3nt: TGTGCCAGCAGCGTACGAGGAGACAGGGCCCATTCACCCCTCCACTTT
CDR3aa: CASSVRGDRAHSPLHF

d_gene: TRBD2
abundance: -
len: 16
j_gene: TRBJ2-3
v_gene: TRBV3-1
CDR3nt: TGTGCCAGCAGCCCGGGGCCTAGCGGGGTTCAGGATACGCAGTATTTT
CDR3aa: CASSPGPSGVQDTQYF

d_gene: TRBD1
abundance: -
len: 14
j_gene: TRBJ2-3
v_gene: TRBV7-9
CDR3nt: TGTGCCAGCAGCAAGGACAGGGGAACAGATACGCAGTATTTT
CDR3aa: CASSKDRGTDTQYF

d_gene: -
abundance: few
len: 15
j_gene: TRBJ2-3
v_gene: TRBV20-1
CDR3nt: TGCAGTGCTAGAGATAAGCAGGGGAGTACGGATACGCAGTATTTT
CDR3aa: CSARDKQGSTDTQYF

d_gene: TRBD1
abundance: -
len: 13
j_gene: TRBJ2-2
v_gene: TRBV20-1
CDR3nt: TGCAGTGCGACTACAGGGGGCGGCGGGGAGCTGTTTTTT
CDR3aa: CSATTGGGGELFF

d_gene: -
abundance: -
len: 16
j_gene: TRBJ1-5
v_gene: TRBV4-1
CDR3nt: TGCGCCAGCAGCCAAGATCAGGCGGCAGGGCAGCAGCCCCAGCATTTT
CDR3aa: CASSQDQAAGQQPQHF

d_gene: -
abundance: many
len: 12
j_gene: TRBJ2-7
v_gene: TRBV10-3
CDR3nt: TGTGCCATCAGTGAGTCTTTATCCGAGCAGTACTTC
CDR3aa: CAISESLSEQYF

d_gene: TRBD1
abundance: -
len: 16
j_gene: TRBJ2-5
v_gene: TRBV7-3
CDR3nt: TGTGCCAGCAGCCTGAAGGGTGACAGGGTCCTCGAGACCCAGTACTTC
CDR3aa: CASSLKGDRVLETQYF

d_gene: TRBD2
abundance: few
len: 17
j_gene: TRBJ2-7
v_gene: TRBV5-1
CDR3nt: TGCGCCAGCAGCTTGGGGACTAGCGGCACACCCCTCTACGAGCAGTACTTC
CDR3aa: CASSLGTSGTPLYEQYF

d_gene: TRBD1
abundance: -
len: 11
j_gene: TRBJ2-7
v_gene: TRBV20-1
CDR3nt: TGCAGTGCTACACAGGGGGTCGAGCAGTACTTC
CDR3aa: CSATQGVEQYF

d_gene: -
abundance: few
len: 15
j_gene: TRBJ2-3
v_gene: TRBV29-1
CDR3nt: TGCAGCGTCGCTCAGCATGCGGGATTGTTAGATACGCAGTATTTT
CDR3aa: CSVAQHAGLLDTQYF

d_gene: TRBD2
abundance: -
len: 15
j_gene: TRBJ2-1
v_gene: TRBV5-1
CDR3nt: TGCGCCAGCAGCGGGGGACTACTTAGCTCCTACGAGCAGTTCTTC
CDR3aa: CASSGGLLSSYEQFF

d_gene: -
abundance: many
len: 13
j_gene: TRBJ2-7
v_gene: TRBV6-1
CDR3nt: TGTGCCAGCAGTAAGACAGAGGGAAACGAGCAGTACTTC
CDR3aa: CASSKTEGNEQYF

d_gene: TRBD1
abundance: -
len: 13
j_gene: TRBJ1-2
v_gene: TRBV20-1
CDR3nt: TGCAGTGCTAGAGATCGGACAGGCTATGGCTACACCTTC
CDR3aa: CSARDRTGYGYTF

d_gene: -
abundance: -
len: 13
j_gene: TRBJ2-1
v_gene: TRBV5-1
CDR3nt: TGCGCCAGCAGCTTGGACAGCCCGCGGGAGCAGTTCTTC
CDR3aa: CASSLDSPREQFF

d_gene: -
abundance: -
len: 12
j_gene: TRBJ2-1
v_gene: TRBV20-1
CDR3nt: TGCAGTGCTAGGACCCTCTACAATGAGCAGTTCTTC
CDR3aa: CSARTLYNEQFF

d_gene: TRBD1
abundance: many
len: 16
j_gene: TRBJ2-1
v_gene: TRBV4-1
CDR3nt: TGCGCCAGCAGCCAAATTGGAGGGCAGGGGGCAAATGAGCAGTTCTTC
CDR3aa: CASSQIGGQGANEQFF

d_gene: TRBD1
abundance: few
len: 13
j_gene: TRBJ1-5
v_gene: TRBV28
CDR3nt: TGTGCCAGCAGAAGACAGGGAGATCAGCCCCAGCATTTT
CDR3aa: CASRRQGDQPQHF

d_gene: -
abundance: -
len: 18
j_gene: TRBJ2-7
v_gene: TRBV28
CDR3nt: -
CDR3aa: CASTEVGLGAPNSYEHYF

d_gene: -
abundance: many
len: 13
j_gene: TRBJ1-5
v_gene: TRBV12-3/TRBV12-4
CDR3nt: TGTGCCAGCAGTTTCGCGGTCAATCAGCCCCAGCATTTT
CDR3aa: CASSFAVNQPQHF

d_gene: TRBD2
abundance: -
len: 16
j_gene: TRBJ2-3
v_gene: TRBV27
CDR3nt: TGTGCCAGCAGTCCTTCGGGAGGGGTTTTCACAGATACGCAGTATTTT
CDR3aa: CASSPSGGVFTDTQYF

d_gene: -
abundance: -
len: 14
j_gene: TRBJ1-1
v_gene: TRBV5-1
CDR3nt: TGCGCCAGCAGCGTCGTGGGGGTGCCCACTGAAGCTTTCTTT
CDR3aa: CASSVVGVPTEAFF

d_gene: -
abundance: -
len: 17
j_gene: TRBJ2-7
v_gene: TRBV18
CDR3nt: TGTGCCAGCTCACCACGAGGAACGGGGGGCCTAACCTACGAGCAGTACTTC
CDR3aa: CASSPRGTGGLTYEQYF

d_gene: -
abundance: -
len: 11
j_gene: TRBJ2-2
v_gene: TRBV20-1
CDR3nt: TGCAGTGCTAGGTCCGACGGGGAGCTGTTTTTT
CDR3aa: CSARSDGELFF

d_gene: -
abundance: -
len: 18
j_gene: TRBJ1-4
v_gene: TRBV21-1
CDR3nt: -
CDR3aa: CASSKEVGQGATNEKLFF

d_gene: TRBD2
abundance: -
len: 16
j_gene: TRBJ2-7
v_gene: TRBV4-3
CDR3nt: TGCGCCAGCAGCCAAGATACTAGCGGAGGAGGCTACGAGCAGTACTTC
CDR3aa: CASSQDTSGGGYEQYF

d_gene: TRBD1
abundance: few
len: 14
j_gene: TRBJ2-5
v_gene: TRBV30
CDR3nt: TGTGCCTGGAGTGTACAGGGGGGCCGGGAGACCCAGTACTTC
CDR3aa: CAWSVQGGRETQYF

d_gene: -
abundance: -
len: 13
j_gene: TRBJ2-1
v_gene: TRBV27
CDR3nt: TGTGCCAGCAGTTTTTCCCAGCGCAATGAGCAGTTCTTC
CDR3aa: CASSFSQRNEQFF

d_gene: -
abundance: few
len: 16
j_gene: TRBJ2-3
v_gene: TRBV6-5
CDR3nt: TGTGCCAGCAGTTCGGTGAACTGGTATAACACAGATACGCAGTATTTT
CDR3aa: CASSSVNWYNTDTQYF

d_gene: -
abundance: few
len: 15
j_gene: TRBJ1-1
v_gene: TRBV4-1
CDR3nt: TGCGCCAGCAGCCCCTCTCCCCGGATGGTGACTGAAGCTTTCTTT
CDR3aa: CASSPSPRMVTEAFF

d_gene: -
abundance: -
len: 12
j_gene: TRBJ2-7
v_gene: TRBV15
CDR3nt: TGTGCCACCAGCAGCCGCCAAGACACCCAGTACTTC
CDR3aa: CATSSRQDTQYF

d_gene: TRBD1
abundance: few
len: 16
j_gene: TRBJ1-4
v_gene: TRBV11-2
CDR3nt: TGTGCCAGCAGCCAGGGACAGGGGAGGACTAATGAAAAACTGTTTTTT
CDR3aa: CASSQGQGRTNEKLFF